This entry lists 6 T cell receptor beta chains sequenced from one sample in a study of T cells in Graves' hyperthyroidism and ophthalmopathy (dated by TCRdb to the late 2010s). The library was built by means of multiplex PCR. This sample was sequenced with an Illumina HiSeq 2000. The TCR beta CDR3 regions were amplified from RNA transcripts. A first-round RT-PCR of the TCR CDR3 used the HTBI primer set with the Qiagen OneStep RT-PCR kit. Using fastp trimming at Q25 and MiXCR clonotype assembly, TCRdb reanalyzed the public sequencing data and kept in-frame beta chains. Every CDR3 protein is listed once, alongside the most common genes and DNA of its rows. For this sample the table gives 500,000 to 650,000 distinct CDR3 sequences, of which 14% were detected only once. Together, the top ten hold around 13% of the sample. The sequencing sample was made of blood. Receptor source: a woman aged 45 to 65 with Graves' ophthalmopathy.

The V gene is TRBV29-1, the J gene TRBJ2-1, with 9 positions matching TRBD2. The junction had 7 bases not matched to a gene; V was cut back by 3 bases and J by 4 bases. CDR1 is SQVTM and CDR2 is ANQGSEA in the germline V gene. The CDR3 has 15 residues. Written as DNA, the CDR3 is TGCAGCGTTGAGGGTCAGCGGGAGGCATACAATGAGCAGTTCTTC. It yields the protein CSVEGQREAYNEQFF.

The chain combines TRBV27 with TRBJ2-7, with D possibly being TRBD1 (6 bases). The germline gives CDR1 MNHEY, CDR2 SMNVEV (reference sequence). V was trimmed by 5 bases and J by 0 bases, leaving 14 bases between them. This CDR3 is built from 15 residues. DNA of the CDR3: TGTGCCAGCAGTCCACACAGGGCGAGCTCCTACGAGCAGTACTTC. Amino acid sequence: CASSPHRASSYEQYF.

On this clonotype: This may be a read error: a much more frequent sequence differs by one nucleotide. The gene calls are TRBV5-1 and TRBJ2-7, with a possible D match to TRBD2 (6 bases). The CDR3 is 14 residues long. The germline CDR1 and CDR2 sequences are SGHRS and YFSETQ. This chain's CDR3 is CVSSPQAGSYEQYF. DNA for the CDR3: TGCGTCAGCAGCCCTCAGGCGGGGAGCTACGAGCAGTACTTC.

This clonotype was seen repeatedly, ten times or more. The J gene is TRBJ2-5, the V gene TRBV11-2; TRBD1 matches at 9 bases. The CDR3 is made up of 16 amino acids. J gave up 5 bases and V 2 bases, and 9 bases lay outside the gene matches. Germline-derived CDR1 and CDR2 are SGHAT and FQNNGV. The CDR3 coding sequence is TGTGCCAGCAGCTTATTGTCGGGACAGGGCGTCGAGACCCAGTACTTC. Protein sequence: CASSLLSGQGVETQYF.

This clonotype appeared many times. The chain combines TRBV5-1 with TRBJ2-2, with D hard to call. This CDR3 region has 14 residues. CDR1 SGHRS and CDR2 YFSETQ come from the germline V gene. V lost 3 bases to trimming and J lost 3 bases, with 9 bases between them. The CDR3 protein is CASSSDTYTGELFF. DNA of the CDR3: TGCGCCAGCAGCTCTGACACTTACACCGGGGAGCTGTTTTTT.

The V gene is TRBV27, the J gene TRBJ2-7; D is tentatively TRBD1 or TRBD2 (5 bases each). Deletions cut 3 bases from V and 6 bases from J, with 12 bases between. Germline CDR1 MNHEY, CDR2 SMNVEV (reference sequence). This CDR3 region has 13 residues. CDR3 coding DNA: TGTGCCAGCAGTTTTGGGGCCGAGGGCGAGCAGTACTTC. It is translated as CASSFGAEGEQYF.